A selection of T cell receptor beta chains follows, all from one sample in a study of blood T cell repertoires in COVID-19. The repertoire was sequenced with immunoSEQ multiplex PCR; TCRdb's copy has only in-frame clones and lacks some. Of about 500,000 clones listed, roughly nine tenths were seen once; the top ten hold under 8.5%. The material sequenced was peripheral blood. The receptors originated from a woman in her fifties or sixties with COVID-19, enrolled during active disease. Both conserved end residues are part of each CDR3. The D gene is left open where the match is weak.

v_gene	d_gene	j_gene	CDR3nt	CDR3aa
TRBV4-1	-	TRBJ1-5	TGCGCCAGCAGCCAAGGGACAGATCAGCCCCAGCATTTT	CASSQGTDQPQHF
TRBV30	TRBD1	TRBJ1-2	TGTGCCTGGAGTACAGGGGGAGGCTACACCTTC	CAWSTGGGYTF
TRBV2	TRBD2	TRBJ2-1	TGTGCCAGCAGTGCAGATAGCGGGGGGCAGTGGGATGAGCAGTTCTTC	CASSADSGGQWDEQFF
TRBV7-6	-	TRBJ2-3	TGTGCCAGCAGCTTAGGAGGTTCTTGGACCCCCGGGGAGCAGTATTTT	CASSLGGSWTPGEQYF
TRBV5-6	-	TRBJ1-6	TGTGCCAGCAGCCGCGCCATGTTGTGGAGTGATTCACCCCTCCACTTT	CASSRAMLWSDSPLHF
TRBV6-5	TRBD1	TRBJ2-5	TGTGCCAGCAGTTACTTAACTTCAGGGGGAGAGACCCAGTACTTC	CASSYLTSGGETQYF
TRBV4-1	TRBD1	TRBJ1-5	TGCGCCAGCAGCCTTACAGGGGTGGGTCAGCCCCAGCATTTT	CASSLTGVGQPQHF
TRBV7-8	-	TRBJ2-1	TGTGCCAGCAGCCCATGGCGGGGGCCCAATGAGCAGTTCTTC	CASSPWRGPNEQFF
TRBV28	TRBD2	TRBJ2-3	TGTGCCAGCATGCAGCGGGGGGGCGCAGATACGCAGTATTTT	CASMQRGGADTQYF
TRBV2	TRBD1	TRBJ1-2	TGTGCCAGCAAGACAGGGGCGAACTATGGCTACACCTTC	CASKTGANYGYTF
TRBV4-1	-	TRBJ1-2	TGCGCCAGCAGCCAAGGGCGAGTTCGGAGCTATGGCTACACCTTC	CASSQGRVRSYGYTF
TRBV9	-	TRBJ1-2	TGTGCCAGCAGCCCCCCTCGGGGAAACTATGGCTACACCTTC	CASSPPRGNYGYTF
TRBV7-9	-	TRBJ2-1	TGTGCCAGCAGCCCACTGGGCCATTACAATGAGCAGTTCTTC	CASSPLGHYNEQFF
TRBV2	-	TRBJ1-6	TGTGCCAGCAGCCGCCGAGGGGCAGGGGAATCACCCCTCCACTTT	CASSRRGAGESPLHF
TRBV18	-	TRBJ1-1	TGTGCCAGCTCACCAGGTACGGGGAACACTGAAGCTTTCTTT	CASSPGTGNTEAFF
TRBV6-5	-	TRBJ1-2	TGTGCCAGCAGTTACGACACAACCTATGGCTACACCTTC	CASSYDTTYGYTF
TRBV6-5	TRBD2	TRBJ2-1	TGTGCCAGCACCCTGGGGGGGTATGAGCAGTTCTTC	CASTLGGYEQFF
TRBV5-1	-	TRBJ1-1	TGCGCCAGCAGCTTTCGGGAATTGGGCAGAATGAACACTGAAGCTTTCTTT	CASSFRELGRMNTEAFF
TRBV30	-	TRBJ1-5	TGTGCCTGGGGGGAGCAGCCCCAGCATTTT	CAWGEQPQHF
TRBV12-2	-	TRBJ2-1	TGTGCAAGTCGCCCACCCGGGACAGGGATGTACAATGAGCAGTTCTTC	CASRPPGTGMYNEQFF
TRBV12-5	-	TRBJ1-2	TGTGCTAGTGGAACCAGGCTCTATGGCTACACCTTC	CASGTRLYGYTF
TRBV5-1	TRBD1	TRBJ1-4	TGCGCCAGCAGCTTGGGAGGGGCAACAGGGGGAGTTAATGAAAAACTGTTTTTT	CASSLGGATGGVNEKLFF
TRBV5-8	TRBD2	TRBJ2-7	TGTGCCAGCAGCTTCCATAGCGGGTACGAGCAGTACTTC	CASSFHSGYEQYF
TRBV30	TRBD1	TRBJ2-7	TGTGCCTGGGAAACAGGGGATCTAGACGAGCAGTACTTC	CAWETGDLDEQYF
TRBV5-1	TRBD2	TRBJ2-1	TGCGCCAGCAGCCCCCTGCGGGGGGACCTCAATGAGCAGTTCTTC	CASSPLRGDLNEQFF
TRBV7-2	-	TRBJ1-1	TGTGCCAGCAGCATCCCCGGAGTCCCTGAAGCTTTCTTT	CASSIPGVPEAFF